This T cell receptor (beta chain) came from a study of cytomegalovirus exposure and HLA in healthy donors. Study context: A preliminary data release comprised roughly 80 million unique TCRs obtained from HLA-typed donors.

The PCR had 60 Vbeta and 13 Jbeta primers. TCRdb's copy holds only in-frame clones and misses some; the assay was immunoSEQ multiplex PCR. The sample gives fewer than 85,000 clones, 78% of which show up once; 5.5% to 7% is in the top ten. Study conclusions and caveats: Exclusion as indistinguishable affected some V segments, including TRBV6-2 and TRBV6-3.

As to this clone: Its specificity is not known.

V dropped 2 bases and J dropped 4 bases, with 15 bases sitting between them. The germline V gene encodes CDR1 SQVTM and CDR2 ANQGSEA. The CDR3 totals 15 residues. This clonotype was sampled from a man aged 18 to 30 in good health and CMV-seropositive. The specimen sequenced was PBMCs. The chain employs TRBV29-1 and TRBJ1-3, with D perhaps TRBD1 (6 bases). The CDR3 region is CSVELAGVGGNTIYF. The CDR3 DNA reads as TGCAGCGTTGAATTGGCAGGGGTAGGGGGAAACACCATATATTTT.